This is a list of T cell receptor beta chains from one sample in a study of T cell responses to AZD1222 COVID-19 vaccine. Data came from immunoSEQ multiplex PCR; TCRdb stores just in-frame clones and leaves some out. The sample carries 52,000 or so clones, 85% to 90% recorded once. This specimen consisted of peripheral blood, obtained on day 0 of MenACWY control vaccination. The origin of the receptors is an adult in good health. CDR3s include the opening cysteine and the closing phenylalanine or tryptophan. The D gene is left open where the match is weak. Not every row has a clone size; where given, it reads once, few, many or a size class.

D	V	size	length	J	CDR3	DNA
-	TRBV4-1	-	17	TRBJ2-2	CASSQDRGLANTGELFF	TGCGCCAGCAGCCAAGATCGCGGACTTGCGAACACCGGGGAGCTGTTTTTT
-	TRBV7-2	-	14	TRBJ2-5	CASSREVFKETQYF	TGTGCCAGCAGCAGGGAGGTCTTCAAAGAGACCCAGTACTTC
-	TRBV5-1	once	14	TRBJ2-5	CASSLTTIQETQYF	TGCGCCAGCAGCTTGACAACGATACAAGAGACCCAGTACTTC
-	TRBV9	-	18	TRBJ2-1	CASSVGWGSGGSYNEQFF	TGTGCCAGCAGCGTGGGCTGGGGTAGCGGAGGGTCCTACAATGAGCAGTTCTTC
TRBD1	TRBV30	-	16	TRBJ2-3	CACSGRTGVRGDTQYF	TGTGCCTGCAGCGGAAGGACAGGAGTAAGGGGAGATACGCAGTATTTT
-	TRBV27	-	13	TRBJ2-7	CASSTGQLYEQYF	TGTGCCAGCAGTACCGGACAGCTCTACGAGCAGTACTTC
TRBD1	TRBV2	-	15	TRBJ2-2	CASKTGTANTGELFF	TGTGCCAGCAAAACCGGGACAGCTAACACCGGGGAGCTGTTTTTT
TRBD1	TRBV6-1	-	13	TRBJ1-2	CASSEAGTGSHTF	TGTGCCAGCAGTGAAGCGGGGACAGGGTCTCACACCTTC
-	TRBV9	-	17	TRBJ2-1	CASSARTGSVTYNEQFF	TGTGCCAGCAGCGCTCGTACAGGGAGCGTGACCTACAATGAGCAGTTCTTC
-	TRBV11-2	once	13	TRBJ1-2	CASSLQENYGYTF	TGTGCCAGCAGCTTACAGGAGAACTATGGCTACACCTTC
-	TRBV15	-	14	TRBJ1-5	CATSRGDRDQPQHF	TGTGCCACCAGCAGAGGGGACCGTGATCAGCCCCAGCATTTT
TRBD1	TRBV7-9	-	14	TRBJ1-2	CASSSTGGNSGYTF	TGTGCCAGCAGTTCCACAGGGGGCAATTCGGGCTACACCTTC
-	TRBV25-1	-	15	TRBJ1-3	CASSDIQISGNTIYF	TGTGCCAGCAGTGATATACAGATCTCTGGAAACACCATATATTTT
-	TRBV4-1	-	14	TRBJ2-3	CASSRGLAPDTQYF	TGCGCCAGCAGCCGCGGCTTAGCGCCAGATACGCAGTATTTT
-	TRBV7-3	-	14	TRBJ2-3	CASSLNWGTDTQYF	TGTGCCAGCAGCTTAAATTGGGGCACAGATACGCAGTATTTT
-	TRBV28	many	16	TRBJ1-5	CASSSGTAYSNQPQHF	TGTGCCAGCAGTTCCGGGACGGCATATAGCAATCAGCCCCAGCATTTT
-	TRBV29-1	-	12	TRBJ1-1	CSVRRGSTEAFF	TGCAGCGTTCGCAGGGGATCCACTGAAGCTTTCTTT
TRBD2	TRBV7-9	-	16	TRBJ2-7	CASSLPGSGSRYEQYF	TGTGCCAGCAGCTTACCAGGGAGCGGGAGCAGGTACGAGCAGTACTTC
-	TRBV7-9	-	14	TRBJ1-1	CASSLGHANTEAFF	TGTGCCAGCAGCTTAGGACACGCGAACACTGAAGCTTTCTTT
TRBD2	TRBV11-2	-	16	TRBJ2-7	CASSPISGGSFHEQYF	TGTGCCAGCAGCCCCATTAGCGGGGGGTCTTTCCACGAGCAGTACTTC
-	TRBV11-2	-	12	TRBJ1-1	CASSWGGTEAFF	TGTGCCAGCAGCTGGGGGGGCACTGAAGCTTTCTTT
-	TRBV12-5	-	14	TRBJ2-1	CASAGPLYYNEQFF	TGTGCTAGTGCGGGACCGCTCTATTACAATGAGCAGTTCTTC
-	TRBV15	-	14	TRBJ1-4	CATSSRAPDEKLFF	TGTGCCACCAGCAGTAGGGCCCCTGATGAAAAACTGTTTTTT
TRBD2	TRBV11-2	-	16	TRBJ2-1	CASRPSGSGFYNEQFF	TGTGCCAGCAGACCAAGCGGGAGCGGATTCTACAATGAGCAGTTCTTC
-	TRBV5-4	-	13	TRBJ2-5	CASSLGFTGTQYF	TGTGCCAGCAGCTTAGGATTCACAGGGACCCAGTACTTC
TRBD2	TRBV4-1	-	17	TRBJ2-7	CASSPSGLADSSYEQYF	TGCGCCAGCAGCCCCAGTGGGCTAGCGGATTCCTCCTACGAGCAGTACTTC
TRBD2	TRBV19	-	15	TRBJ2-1	CASSIMWSGRNEQFF	TGTGCCAGTAGTATAATGTGGAGCGGGAGAAATGAGCAGTTCTTC
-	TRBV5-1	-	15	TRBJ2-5	CASRAQGGYQETQYF	TGCGCCAGCAGGGCACAGGGAGGGTACCAAGAGACCCAGTACTTC
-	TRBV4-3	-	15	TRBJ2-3	CASSQDRVNTDTQYF	TGCGCCAGCAGCCAAGATCGGGTTAACACAGATACGCAGTATTTT
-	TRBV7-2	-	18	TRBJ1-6	CASSLDGPPGPKGSPLHF	TGTGCCAGCAGCTTAGACGGGCCACCGGGACCTAAGGGTTCACCCCTCCACTTT
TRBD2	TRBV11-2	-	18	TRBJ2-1	CASTGEYRASGRRNEQFF	TGTGCCAGCACCGGGGAGTACCGGGCTAGCGGGAGGAGGAATGAGCAGTTCTTC
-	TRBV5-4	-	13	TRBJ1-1	CASSPGETSIAFF	TGTGCCAGCAGCCCGGGGGAAACTTCGATAGCTTTCTTT